These 27 T cell receptor beta chains originate from one sample sequenced in a study of T cell changes during pregnancy in multiple sclerosis. Clones were sequenced by immunoSEQ multiplex PCR, and TCRdb holds only the in-frame ones, with some missing. This table holds just over 50,000 clones, 94% found once. Sample: CD4+ T cells from peripheral blood mononuclear cells, taken in the second trimester of pregnancy. These TCRs come from a female donor with multiple sclerosis, enrolled in a pregnancy study.

V gene TRBV12-5 combines with J gene TRBJ1-5; D not resolved. With 7 bases removed from V and 3 bases from J, the gap between germline ends came to 7 bases. CDR1 LGHNT and CDR2 FRNRAP come from the germline V gene. The CDR3 sequence is 12 residues long. CDR3 amino acids: CASAPPNQPQHF. The CDR3 DNA reads as TGTGCTAGTGCTCCCCCCAATCAGCCCCAGCATTTT.

The chain is built from TRBV4-3 and TRBJ1-4, with 8 nucleotides matching TRBD1. The CDR3 loop spans 14 amino acids. Germline V lookup: CDR1 LGHNA, CDR2 YSLEER. J gave up 8 bases and V 2 bases, and 4 bases lay outside the gene matches. The CDR3 is CASSQRSGGEKLFF. Here the CDR3 DNA reads TGCGCCAGCAGCCAAAGGTCAGGGGGCGAAAAACTGTTTTTT.

V gene TRBV11-3 combines with J gene TRBJ2-3; D remains unclear. There are 12 residues in the CDR3. CDR1 and CDR2 (germline): SGHNT, YENEEA. V was clipped by 5 bases and J by 3 bases, with 6 bases between them. The chain's CDR3 is CASSTGTDTQYF. The CDR3 nucleotides read TGTGCCAGCAGCACCGGTACAGATACGCAGTATTTT.

This chain uses TRBV19 with TRBJ2-7, with TRBD2 identical over 8 bases. The length of the CDR3 is 15 residues. Germline lookup yields CDR1 LNHDA and CDR2 SQIVND (reference sequence). Trimming took 1 base from V and 3 from J; bases not matched to a gene: 5. The CDR3 nucleotides are TGTGCCAGTAGTATAGCCCCGGGGGGGTACTACGAGCAGTACTTC. The encoded protein is CASSIAPGGYYEQYF.

The V and J genes are TRBV11-2 and TRBJ2-7; D call uncertain. Trimming removed 1 base at V and 2 bases at J, with 6 bases between. The germline CDR1 and CDR2 sequences are SGHAT and FQNNGV. The CDR3 has 13 residues. Written as DNA, the CDR3 is TGTGCCAGCAGCTTAGTTGGAGCCTACGAGCAGTACTTC. This sequence encodes CASSLVGAYEQYF.

This chain uses TRBV7-3 with TRBJ2-3; D gene ambiguous. The CDR3 is made up of 13 amino acids. V was clipped by 5 bases and J by 4 bases, with 10 bases between them. CDR1 SGHTA and CDR2 FQGTGA come from the germline V gene. The CDR3, as DNA: TGTGCCAGCAGCCCGACTCGATCAGATACGCAGTATTTT. This codes for CASSPTRSDTQYF.

DNA of the CDR3: TGTGCCAGCAGCGTAGGGGGGGGGACCACAGATACGCAGTATTTT. Translated, it gives CASSVGGGTTDTQYF. The chain joins TRBV9 to TRBJ2-3; 7 bases are shared with TRBD2. CDR3 length: 15 amino acids. CDR1 is SGDLS, CDR2 YYNGEE, per germline. V lost 0 bases and J lost 2; bases outside the gene matches: 3.

The rearrangement joins TRBV20-1 to TRBJ1-2, with D hard to call. CDR1 is DFQATT and CDR2 is SNEGSKA in the germline V gene (reference sequence). Deletions cut 5 bases from V and 3 bases from J, with 7 bases between. The CDR3 is 11 residues long. The CDR3 loop is CSAGLDYGYTF. The CDR3 region has the DNA TGCAGTGCTGGGCTGGACTATGGCTACACCTTC.

This rearrangement joins TRBV7-3 to TRBJ2-2; D unresolved. V gave up 5 bases and J gave up 1 base, with 11 bases separating them. This CDR3 comprises 15 residues. Germline loops: CDR1 SGHTA, CDR2 FQGTGA. The CDR3 here is CASSPSAGNTGELFF. The CDR3, as DNA: TGTGCCAGCAGCCCTTCCGCAGGGAACACCGGGGAGCTGTTTTTT.

The chain has TRBV7-6 and TRBJ1-5; 9 bases fit TRBD1. Germline V lookup: CDR1 SGHVS, CDR2 FNYEAQ. V lost 4 bases and J lost 13; bases outside the gene matches: 17. The CDR3 sequence is 16 residues long. CDR3 in amino acids: CASSSRRDRAPNIQHF. The CDR3 DNA reads TGTGCCAGCAGCTCTCGGAGGGACAGGGCACCGAACATTCAGCATTTT.

This sequence joins TRBV19 and TRBJ1-1; D remains ambiguous. V lost 4 bases and J 3 bases, leaving 15 bases between the germline ends. Germline CDR1 reads LNHDA; CDR2 reads SQIVND (reference sequence). The CDR3 has 15 amino acids. The CDR3 is CASSNTGVKYTEAFF. The CDR3 bases are TGTGCCAGTAGTAATACCGGGGTAAAGTACACTGAAGCTTTCTTT.

The rearrangement joins TRBV6-5 to TRBJ2-1; D is perhaps TRBD1 (6 bases). The CDR3 has 13 amino acids. CDR1 and CDR2 from the germline V gene are MNHEY and SVGAGI. Trimming took off 6 bases at V and 8 bases at J, with 14 bases between the two ends. CDR3 sequence: CASRARGYDEQFF. In DNA, the CDR3 is TGTGCCAGCAGAGCTAGGGGGTACGATGAGCAGTTCTTC.

The gene calls are TRBV10-3 and TRBJ2-3; D not certain. This CDR3 contains 14 residues. Germline V gives CDR1 ENHRY, CDR2 SYGVKD. Trimming removed 5 bases from V and 4 bases from J, with 13 bases in between. CDR3: CAISTPGGADTQYF. CDR3 DNA: TGTGCCATCAGTACCCCTGGTGGAGCAGATACGCAGTATTTT.

This rearrangement joins TRBV19 to TRBJ1-5; 7 nucleotides agree with TRBD1. Germline loops: CDR1 LNHDA, CDR2 SQIVND (reference sequence). There are 14 residues in the CDR3. The trim removed 5 bases at V and 5 bases at J, leaving 6 bases unmatched. The CDR3 bases are TGTGCCAGTAGTTCGACAGGGATGGATCAGCCCCAGCATTTT. Translation gives CASSSTGMDQPQHF. Combining the CDR3 with reference TRBV19 and TRBJ1-5 gives the whole variable domain DGGITQSPKYLFRKEGQNVTLSCEQNLNHDAMYWYRQDPGQGLRLIYYSQIVNDFQKGDIAEGYSVSREKKESFPLTVTSAQKNPTAFYLCASSSTGMDQPQHFGDGTRLSIL.

This clone appeared a single time. The rearrangement uses TRBV7-2 and TRBJ1-6; possibly TRBD1 for D (5 bases). Trimming stripped 4 bases from V and 10 bases from J, with 17 bases between. This CDR3 contains 15 residues. CDR1 is SGHTA, CDR2 FQGNSA, per germline. CDR3 protein: CASSYNRPSGSPLHF. DNA for the CDR3: TGTGCCAGCAGCTATAACAGGCCCTCCGGGTCACCCCTCCACTTT.

V usage is TRBV7-3 and J usage is TRBJ2-6, with a possible D match to TRBD2 (6 bases). This CDR3 comprises 17 residues. Trimming took off 3 bases at V and 0 bases at J, with 12 bases between the two ends. Per the germline V gene, CDR1 is SGHTA and CDR2 is FQGTGA. The CDR3 sequence is CASSLGRDDSGANVLTF. The CDR3 DNA sequence: TGTGCCAGCAGCTTGGGGCGGGACGACTCTGGGGCCAACGTCCTGACTTTC.

This chain uses TRBV5-5 with TRBJ1-4, with D uncertain. The CDR3 runs to 14 residues. Germline V gives CDR1 SGHKS, CDR2 YYEKEE (reference sequence). Trimming removed 0 bases from V and 13 bases from J, with 16 bases in between. The DNA of the CDR3 is TGTGCCAGCAGCTTGGGCATAAGGATCAACAGACTGTTTTTT. This codes for CASSLGIRINRLFF.

This clone was detected only once. The J gene is TRBJ1-2, the V gene TRBV6-6; a weak D match, TRBD1 (6 bases). The CDR3 is made up of 14 amino acids. CDR1 is MNHNY, CDR2 SVGAGI, per germline (reference sequence). Trimming stripped 4 bases from V and 8 bases from J, with 17 bases between. CDR3 amino acids: CASSSVGQQGGYTF. The CDR3 nucleotides are TGTGCCAGCAGTTCAGTCGGACAGCAAGGAGGCTACACCTTC.

The chain recombines TRBV6-6 with TRBJ2-2; 11 bases agree with TRBD2. J was trimmed by 5 bases and V by 8 bases; bases with no gene match: 7. CDR1 is MNHNY, CDR2 SVGAGI, per germline (reference sequence). CDR3 length: 15 residues. DNA for the CDR3: TGTGCCAGCGGGAAGACTAGCGGGGCTACCGGGGAGCTGTTTTTT. It yields the protein CASGKTSGATGELFF.

The J gene is TRBJ1-1, the V gene TRBV25-1; 11 bases are a match to TRBD1. Losses at the gene ends were 2 bases for V and 5 bases for J; bases not matched to a gene: 7. CDR3 length equals 16 residues. The germline V gene encodes CDR1 MGHDK and CDR2 SYGVNS. CDR3 sequence: CASSELLGTGGTEAFF. Written as DNA, the CDR3 is TGTGCCAGCAGTGAACTGCTTGGGACAGGGGGGACTGAAGCTTTCTTT.

The CDR3 spells CASSAGYGGATQETQYF. The CDR3 DNA is TGTGCCAGCAGCGCCGGCTACGGCGGGGCGACCCAAGAGACCCAGTACTTC. The V call is TRBV11-2, the J call TRBJ2-5; D is possibly TRBD2 (6 bases). Germline V lookup: CDR1 SGHAT, CDR2 FQNNGV. V was clipped by 5 bases and J by 1 base, with 20 bases between them. This CDR3 has 17 residues.

The chain joins TRBV19 to TRBJ2-1; D gene unclear. The V and J ends lost 5 bases and 0 bases respectively, with 11 bases between them. The V gene's germline CDR1 is LNHDA and CDR2 SQIVND (reference sequence). The CDR3 is made up of 15 amino acids. The CDR3 DNA sequence: TGTGCCAGTAGTCCCAGGCGAAGCTCCTACAATGAGCAGTTCTTC. Its protein is CASSPRRSSYNEQFF.

CDR3 DNA sequence: TGTGCCAGCAGCATGAGGGTGGATACGCAGTATTTT. Protein: CASSMRVDTQYF. The rearrangement links TRBV7-9 to TRBJ2-3, with D possibly TRBD2 on 5 matching bases. Germline V gene sequence: CDR1 SEHNR, CDR2 FQNEAQ (reference sequence). V lost 5 bases and J 6 bases, leaving 9 bases between the germline ends. This CDR3 comprises 12 residues. The full variable domain, rest sourced from reference TRBV7-9 and TRBJ2-3, is DTGVSQNPRHKITKRGQNVTFRCDPISEHNRLYWYRQTLGQGPEFLTYFQNEAQLEKSRLLSDRFSAERPKGSFSTLEIQRTEQGDSAMYLCASSMRVDTQYFGPGTRLTVL.

This chain links TRBV4-2 with TRBJ1-2; the D is unclear. Germline V gene lookup returns CDR1 LGHNA and CDR2 YNFKEQ. Trimming removed 0 bases at V and 4 bases at J, with 15 bases between. The CDR3 contains 16 residues. The CDR3: CASSQDRIAAIYGYTF. In DNA form, the CDR3 reads TGTGCCAGCAGCCAAGATCGTATAGCGGCGATCTATGGCTACACCTTC.

The chain recombines TRBV6-6 with TRBJ1-5; 9 bases align to TRBD1. V dropped 6 bases and J dropped 6; count of bases not matched to a gene: 12. Germline-derived CDR1 and CDR2 are MNHNY and SVGAGI (reference sequence). The CDR3 has 16 residues. The DNA of the CDR3 is TGTGCCAGCAGGGGGGGGGACAGGGTTTTCGGTCAGCCCCAGCATTTT. It yields the protein CASRGGDRVFGQPQHF.

The CDR3 DNA sequence: TGCGCCCTGGGGGGGGCACTAGTCTACGAGCAGTACTTC. The encoded protein is CALGGALVYEQYF. This rearrangement joins TRBV10-1 to TRBJ2-7; tentatively, D is TRBD2 (7 bases). Germline loops: CDR1 WNHNN, CDR2 SYGVQD (reference sequence). The CDR3 runs 13 residues. Trimming shortened V by 11 bases and J by 3 bases, and 17 bases separated the two germline ends.

The rearrangement uses TRBV10-3 and TRBJ1-3; 7 bases map to TRBD1. The V gene end was trimmed by 4 bases and the J gene end by 3 bases; junction bases not matched to a gene: 9. Germline lookup yields CDR1 ENHRY and CDR2 SYGVKD. This CDR3 region has 16 residues. CDR3 sequence (DNA): TGTGCCATCAGTGGTGGGAGCCGGGACAGTGGAAACACCATATATTTT. Translated: CAISGGSRDSGNTIYF.